This note documents a single T cell receptor beta chain sequence. The antigen is unknown. TCRdb's table, derived via immunoSEQ multiplex PCR, lists solely in-frame clones and lacks some. The sample contains 70,000 to 75,000 clones, roughly 93% of which appear only once. These data originate in a study of cytomegalovirus exposure and HLA in healthy donors. The CDR3 runs to 13 residues. Germline V gene sequence: CDR1 SNHLY, CDR2 FYNNEI. Trimming removed 6 bases at V and 6 bases at J, with 13 bases between. Notes on the study in general: The study designated about 160 TCR beta chains cytomegalovirus-associated.

The TCR sequence derives from a woman younger than 30 in good health and CMV-seronegative. The rearrangement links TRBV2 to TRBJ2-3; D may be TRBD1 (6 bases). Sequencing used PBMCs. Here the CDR3 reads CASRFRGSDTQYF. For the CDR3, the DNA is TGTGCCAGCAGGTTCAGGGGAAGCGATACGCAGTATTTT.